The clone carrying this T cell receptor (beta chain) was observed many times. These data originate in a study of T cell repertoires in cytomegalovirus infection. As for the study in general: Indicated by public TCR beta signatures were CMV infection and matching HLA type.

One entry per CDR3 protein results from TCRdb running MiXCR on the reads. This sample has some 220,000 distinct CDR3 sequences, with approximately 6.7% found just once. Germline CDR1 reads SGHTA; CDR2 reads FQGNSA. This CDR3 is 18 amino acids long. V shed 1 base and J 4 bases; nucleotides not matched to a gene: 10. The origin of this receptor is a human donor in good health (CMV status not recorded). Some clones in this sample may be carry-over from other donors' samples. Sequencing used PBMCs. V usage is TRBV7-2 and J usage is TRBJ2-3, with TRBD2 identical over 11 bases. Here the CDR3 reads CASSLVGSSGGMSDTQYF. The CDR3 coding sequence is TGTGCCAGCAGCTTAGTTGGGTCTAGCGGGGGGATGTCAGATACGCAGTATTTT.